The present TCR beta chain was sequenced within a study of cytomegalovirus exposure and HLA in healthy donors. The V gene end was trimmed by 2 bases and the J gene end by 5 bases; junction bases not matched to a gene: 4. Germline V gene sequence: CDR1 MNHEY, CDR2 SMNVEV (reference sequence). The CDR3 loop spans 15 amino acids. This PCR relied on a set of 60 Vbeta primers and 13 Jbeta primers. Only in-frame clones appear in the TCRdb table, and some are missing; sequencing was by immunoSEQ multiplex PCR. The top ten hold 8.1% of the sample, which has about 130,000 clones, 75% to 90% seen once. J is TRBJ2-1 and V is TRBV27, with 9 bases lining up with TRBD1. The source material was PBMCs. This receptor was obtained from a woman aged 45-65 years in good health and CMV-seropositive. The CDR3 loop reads CASSLGQGIHNEQFF. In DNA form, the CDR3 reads TGTGCCAGCAGTTTAGGACAGGGGATCCACAATGAGCAGTTCTTC.